What follows are 32 T cell receptor beta chains derived from one specimen sequenced in a study of T cells in Graves' hyperthyroidism and ophthalmopathy. It was RNA transcripts that yielded the amplified TCR beta CDR3 regions. The HTBI primer set was used in a first-round RT-PCR of the TCR CDR3. Via MiXCR, TCRdb re-called the multiplex PCR reads, giving one row per CDR3 protein. The sample shows roughly 570,000 distinct CDR3 sequences, 46% of them seen only once. Sequences were obtained from peripheral blood or thyroid tissue (not recorded which). The receptor source for this set is a woman between 18 and 30 years old with Graves' hyperthyroidism.

This clonotype was found many times. The J gene is TRBJ2-5, the V gene TRBV20-1, with 10 bases aligning to TRBD1. V dropped 6 bases and J dropped 4; count of bases not matched to a gene: 8. The CDR3 runs to 14 residues. Looked up from germline, CDR1 is DFQATT and CDR2 is SNEGSKA (reference sequence). Here the CDR3 reads CSARGQGLIETQYF. The DNA of the CDR3 is TGCAGTGCCCGGGGACAGGGGTTGATAGAGACCCAGTACTTC.

This clonotype was observed a handful of times. This chain uses TRBV6-2 or TRBV6-3 with TRBJ1-4; no firm D call. Germline loops: CDR1 MNHEY, CDR2 SVGEGT. The CDR3 length is 13 residues. V was pared by 0 bases and J by 13 bases, with 12 bases between. CDR3 amino acids: CASSYSGAWGLFF. CDR3 sequence (DNA): TGTGCCAGCAGTTACTCGGGAGCCTGGGGACTGTTTTTT.

This clonotype showed up just a few times. The J gene is TRBJ2-6, the V gene TRBV7-6; D is undetermined. The CDR3 covers 16 residues. Trimming shortened V by 4 bases and J by 1 base, and 11 bases separated the two germline ends. CDR1 and CDR2 (germline): SGHVS, FNYEAQ. CDR3 region: CASSSPVRSGANVLTF. CDR3 DNA sequence: TGTGCCAGCAGCTCGCCCGTTCGGTCTGGGGCCAACGTCCTGACTTTC.

This clonotype was detected ten times or more. This chain uses TRBV11-2 with TRBJ2-7, with TRBD2 identical over 11 bases. This CDR3 region has 16 residues. V gave up 4 bases and J gave up 3 bases; unmatched junction bases: 8. Germline CDR1 is SGHAT and CDR2 is FQNNGV. The CDR3, as DNA: TGTGCCAGCAGCTCGGGACTAGCGGCTGAAGACTACGAGCAGTACTTC. Protein product: CASSSGLAAEDYEQYF.

As for this clonotype: This may arise from a read error, as a much more abundant clone is one base away. The conserved closing phenylalanine or tryptophan is absent in this CDR3, likely reflecting a read error. This sequence joins TRBV12-3 or TRBV12-4 and TRBJ1-1, with D maybe TRBD1 (5 bases). The CDR3 loop spans 12 amino acids. V shed 6 bases and J shed 6 bases, with 11 bases lying between them. The CDR3 nucleotides are TGTGCCAGCAGAGGGACTTGGCCTGAAGCTTTCTTA. Its protein product is CASRGTWPEAFL.

Note on this clonotype: Here the CDR3 omits its conserved ending phenylalanine or tryptophan, so a read error is the likely source. No DNA is shown, since the ends of the CDR3 on it are uncertain; the CDR3 is the one TCRdb lists. The rearrangement joins TRBV7-2 to TRBJ2-7; the table's D gene call, TRBD2, was not cross checked with the DNA. Per germline, CDR1 SGHTA and CDR2 FQGNSA. Termini included, the CDR3 measures 9 amino acids. The CDR3: CASSPRLAG.

This clonotype was seen ten or more times. J is TRBJ1-5 and V is TRBV10-3, with D maybe TRBD1 (5 bases). CDR3 length equals 15 residues. CDR1 is ENHRY and CDR2 is SYGVKD in the germline V gene. V was clipped by 4 bases and J by 2 bases, with 12 bases between them. The DNA for the CDR3 is TGTGCCATCAGTGGCCGAGGGGAAGGCAATCAGCCCCAGCATTTT. This gives the protein CAISGRGEGNQPQHF.

This chain joins TRBV20-1 and TRBJ2-7; D unclear. From germline, CDR1 is DFQATT and CDR2 SNEGSKA (reference sequence). Trimming removed 3 bases from V and 7 bases from J, with 16 bases in between. The CDR3 runs 13 residues. The chain's CDR3 is CSARVGPFREQYF. CDR3 nucleotide sequence: TGCAGTGCTAGGGTCGGACCCTTCCGTGAGCAGTACTTC.

J is TRBJ1-4 and V is TRBV2; 8 positions match TRBD1. The CDR3 is 14 residues long. V trimming: 9 bases; J trimming: 8 bases; junction bases outside the gene matches: 11. Germline lookup yields CDR1 SNHLY and CDR2 FYNNEI. CDR3 in amino acids: CARALGQAGEKLFF. The CDR3 DNA follows: TGTGCCAGGGCACTGGGACAGGCGGGAGAAAAACTGTTTTTT.

CDR3 sequence (DNA): TGTGCCAGCAGCTTACCCCAGCGGGAGGGGGAATATGAGCAGTTCTTC. It is translated as CASSLPQREGEYEQFF. V gene TRBV7-2 combines with J gene TRBJ2-7, with TRBD2 identical over 10 bases. The J call is uncertain, as TRBJ2-1 better fits the DNA end. CDR1 and CDR2 (germline): SGHTA, FQGNSA. CDR3 length: 16 residues.

The genes are TRBV12-3 or TRBV12-4 and TRBJ1-4; D may be TRBD1 (6 bases). V lost 6 bases, J lost 8 bases, and 16 bases lay in between. The CDR3 loop spans 14 amino acids. The CDR3 spells CASSHTGSDEKLFF. CDR3 in DNA: TGTGCCAGCAGCCATACAGGGTCGGACGAAAAACTGTTTTTT.

This clonotype was seen at least ten times. This chain joins TRBV7-2 and TRBJ2-7; TRBD2 agrees at 11 bases. V gave up 3 bases and J gave up 3 bases; unmatched junction bases: 16. The CDR3 is 19 amino acids. Germline CDR1 SGHTA, CDR2 FQGNSA. The CDR3 DNA follows: TGTGCCAGCAGCTTCCCCGGGACTAGCGGCTCCAGAAGGAACTACGAGCAGTACTTC. Translation: CASSFPGTSGSRRNYEQYF.

The rearrangement links TRBV6-6 to TRBJ1-5; D remains unclear. V was trimmed by 8 bases and J by 1 base, leaving 15 bases between them. Germline assignment: CDR1 MNHNY and CDR2 SVGAGI (reference sequence). The CDR3 is made up of 15 amino acids. CDR3 in amino acids: CASGLDSGSNQPQHF. In DNA, the CDR3 is TGTGCCAGCGGATTGGACTCGGGGAGCAATCAGCCCCAGCATTTT.

This clonotype has a count of ten or more. This chain uses TRBV27 with TRBJ2-2, with D perhaps assigned TRBD1 or TRBD2 (5 bases each). Germline V gene lookup returns CDR1 MNHEY and CDR2 SMNVEV (reference sequence). Trimming cost V 6 bases and J 4 bases, with 18 bases left between them. The CDR3 totals 16 residues. CDR3 sequence reads: CASRDAGSKGTGELFF. CDR3 sequence (DNA): TGTGCCAGCAGAGATGCAGGGAGTAAGGGCACCGGGGAGCTGTTTTTT.

In its sample, this clonotype was seen many times. The chain carries TRBV20-1 and TRBJ1-2, with a tentative D call TRBD1 (6 bases). The CDR3 is made up of 13 amino acids. V lost 3 bases and J lost 6, with 14 bases in between. Germline V gene data show CDR1 as DFQATT and CDR2 as SNEGSKA (reference sequence). The CDR3 loop is CSARSPRQDGYTF. The CDR3, as DNA: TGCAGTGCTAGGTCACCCAGACAGGATGGCTACACCTTC.

For this clonotype: A read error is possible here, since a much larger clone lies one base away. V gene TRBV2 combines with J gene TRBJ2-7, with 10 nucleotides matching TRBD1. Looked up from germline, CDR1 is SNHLY and CDR2 is FYNNEI. This CDR3 has 14 amino acids. CDR3 residues: CASSRGQGNYEQCF. The DNA for the CDR3 is TGTGCCAGCAGTCGGGGACAGGGGAACTACGAGCAGTGCTTC.

There are many counts of this clonotype. The rearrangement links TRBV7-9 to TRBJ1-1, with 10 positions matching TRBD1. This CDR3 is 18 amino acids long. V lost 5 bases and J lost 2; bases outside the gene matches: 14. CDR1 is SEHNR, CDR2 FQNEAQ, per germline (reference sequence). CDR3 amino acids: CASSHRDRGNSPNTEAFF. The CDR3 region has the DNA TGTGCCAGCAGCCACAGGGACAGGGGAAATTCTCCTAACACTGAAGCTTTCTTT.

Of note for this clonotype: The junction does not match germline at one end; this may be a read error. The chain employs TRBV6-2 or TRBV6-3 and TRBJ2-7, with no clear D. This CDR3 comprises 14 residues. Germline V CDR1 and CDR2: MNHEY, SVGEGT. The CDR3 region has the DNA TGTGCCATCAGTGGTATAACAGAGGATGGCGAGCAGTACTTC. It codes for CAISGITEDGEQYF.

As to this clonotype: Germline is not matched at one junction end, which may reflect a read error. The chain links TRBV24-1 to TRBJ1-1, with 12 positions matching TRBD1. Germline V lookup: CDR1 KGHDR, CDR2 SFDVKD. CDR3 length equals 15 residues. The CDR3 nucleotides are TGTGCCAGCAGTTCCCCGGGACAGGGGGCCGCTGAAGCTTTCTTT. This codes for CASSSPGQGAAEAFF.

The chain recombines TRBV27 with TRBJ2-7; TRBD1 is a possible D gene (5 bases). Germline values: CDR1 MNHEY, CDR2 SMNVEV (reference sequence). The CDR3 runs to 15 residues. The germline V and J ends were trimmed by 5 bases and 4 bases, with 18 bases remaining between them. CDR3 sequence reads: CASSPRATAIYEQYF. CDR3 bases: TGTGCCAGCAGTCCCAGGGCAACGGCTATATACGAGCAGTACTTC.

This clonotype was counted many times. The chain links TRBV20-1 to TRBJ2-1, with no clear D. V dropped 5 bases and J dropped 2 bases, with 10 bases sitting between them. The length of the CDR3 is 13 residues. In germline, CDR1 is DFQATT, CDR2 SNEGSKA (reference sequence). CDR3 in DNA: TGCAGTGCTGCCCCCCCTACCTACAATGAGCAGTTCTTC. This codes for CSAAPPTYNEQFF.

The sample holds many counts of this clonotype. The CDR3, as DNA: TGTGCCAGCAGCGTAGATCTTTCCGGGGGAGGGCCGAACACCGGGGAGCTGTTTTTT. Its protein is CASSVDLSGGGPNTGELFF. The V and J genes are TRBV9 and TRBJ2-2, with 7 bases fitting TRBD2. The CDR3 consists of 19 residues. The J segment lost 0 bases and the V segment lost 0 bases, leaving 11 bases of the junction unmatched. Germline V gene lookup returns CDR1 SGDLS and CDR2 YYNGEE.

This clonotype was counted many times. V gene TRBV5-1 combines with J gene TRBJ1-1; 9 bases map to TRBD1. Trimming at V came to 4 bases and at J to 0 bases, leaving 4 bases not matched to a gene. This CDR3 spans 15 amino acids. Germline CDR1 and CDR2: SGHRS and YFSETQ. The CDR3 spells CASSRDRVVNTEAFF. The CDR3 region has the DNA TGCGCCAGCAGCAGGGACAGGGTGGTGAACACTGAAGCTTTCTTT.

This chain uses TRBV2 with TRBJ2-3, with TRBD2 matching 7 bases. CDR1 SNHLY and CDR2 FYNNEI come from the germline V gene. V was clipped by 0 bases and J by 2 bases; unmatched bases: 8. This CDR3 has 17 residues. The CDR3 loop reads CASSEAGTSDFTDTQYF. The CDR3 DNA follows: TGTGCCAGCAGTGAAGCTGGTACTAGCGATTTCACAGATACGCAGTATTTT.

This clonotype appeared many times. The chain links TRBV12-3 or TRBV12-4 to TRBJ1-1, with 9 bases that match TRBD1. The V and J ends lost 6 bases and 7 bases, in that order; junction bases with no gene match: 6. The CDR3 totals 13 residues. The CDR3 spells CASRKGQGGEAFF. The DNA for the CDR3 is TGTGCCAGCAGGAAGGGACAGGGAGGTGAAGCTTTCTTT.

This clonotype has only one observation. This sequence joins TRBV7-9 and TRBJ1-2; TRBD1 might be the D (6 bases). The CDR3 covers 14 residues. Germline V CDR1 and CDR2: SEHNR, FQNEAQ (reference sequence). V was clipped by 5 bases and J by 9 bases, with 19 bases between them. Here the CDR3 DNA reads TGTGCCAGCAGCCCCCCAGGGGAGTCGTATAGCTACACCTTC. This encodes CASSPPGESYSYTF.

The chain employs TRBV29-1 and TRBJ1-5; 11 positions match TRBD1. After removal of 7 bases from V and 7 bases from J, the junction contained 6 bases not matched to a gene. CDR1 and CDR2 from the germline V gene are SQVTM and ANQGSEA. The CDR3 consists of 13 residues. This CDR3 is CSGKGQGGQPQHF. In DNA, the CDR3 is TGCAGCGGAAAGGGACAGGGGGGGCAGCCCCAGCATTTT.

A few counts support this clonotype. The CDR3 nucleotides are TGTGCCAGCAGCTATGAACAGCGCGGAGGCACAGATACGCAGTATTTT. Its protein product is CASSYEQRGGTDTQYF. The chain joins TRBV7-9 to TRBJ2-3, with D uncertain. Between the trimmed V and J ends, which lost 4 bases and 1 base, there was a span of 15 bases. Germline V gene data show CDR1 as SEHNR and CDR2 as FQNEAQ (reference sequence). The CDR3 loop spans 16 amino acids.

This clonotype was seen at least ten times. V gene TRBV9 combines with J gene TRBJ2-7, with a tentative D call TRBD2 (7 bases). V was clipped by 3 bases and J by 1 base, with 11 bases between them. The CDR3 has 14 amino acids. Germline V gives CDR1 SGDLS, CDR2 YYNGEE. Written as DNA, the CDR3 is TGTGCCAGCAGCGAGGGGGGGGCATCCTACGAGCAGTACTTC. It encodes CASSEGGASYEQYF. The entire variable domain, with the rest obtained from reference TRBV9 and TRBJ2-7, is as follows: DSGVTQTPKHLITATGQRVTLRCSPRSGDLSVYWYQQSLDQGLQFLIQYYNGEERAKGNILERFSAQQFPDLHSELNLSSLELGDSALYFCASSEGGASYEQYFGPGTRLTVT.

This clonotype was detected ten times or more. This rearrangement joins TRBV7-9 to TRBJ2-7; D perhaps matches TRBD2 (5 bases). The germline V gene has CDR1 SEHNR and CDR2 FQNEAQ (reference sequence). Trimming shortened V by 1 base and J by 9 bases, and 19 bases separated the two germline ends. This CDR3 region has 15 residues. This chain's CDR3 is CASSLGGWEFGGQYF. The CDR3 DNA follows: TGTGCCAGCAGCTTAGGGGGATGGGAGTTCGGAGGGCAGTACTTC.

The chain recombines TRBV12-3 or TRBV12-4 with TRBJ1-5, with D unclear. Trimming removed 6 bases at V and 3 bases at J, with 18 bases between. CDR3 length: 16 amino acids. The CDR3 here is CASSRDFYGYNQPQHF. CDR3 sequence (DNA): TGTGCCAGCAGCCGGGATTTCTACGGCTACAATCAGCCCCAGCATTTT.

This clonotype was detected many times. V and J are TRBV29-1 and TRBJ2-2, with D possibly matching TRBD1 (6 bases). Germline V gene data show CDR1 as SQVTM and CDR2 as ANQGSEA. Trimming took off 6 bases at V and 1 base at J, with 21 bases between the two ends. The CDR3 is 17 residues long. CDR3 sequence reads: CSVLRRDKGKNTGELFF. The CDR3 DNA sequence: TGCAGCGTCCTGCGCCGGGACAAGGGAAAGAACACCGGGGAGCTGTTTTTT.